Listed below are T cell receptor beta chains from one sample, sequenced in a study of cytomegalovirus exposure and HLA in healthy donors. Only in-frame clones appear in the TCRdb table, and some are missing; sequencing was by immunoSEQ multiplex PCR. The table includes fewer than 200,000 clones, around 81% detected once. What was sequenced was PBMCs. These receptors all come from a woman aged 25-40 years in good health and CMV-seronegative. The conserved cysteine and the conserved F or W are not part of the CDR3 here. The order of the fields is CDR3 length, clone size, J gene, D gene, V gene, CDR3 protein. The D gene is left open where the match is weak. Clone size is shown for a subset of rows, as once, few, many or a class of expanded clone.

len: 14
abundance: few
j_gene: TRBJ1-2
d_gene: TRBD1
v_gene: TRBV25-1
CDR3aa: ASSESPGQGIYGYT

len: 13
abundance: NA
j_gene: TRBJ1-4
d_gene: NA
v_gene: TRBV5-6
CDR3aa: ASSLTGSSYEKLF

len: 12
abundance: NA
j_gene: TRBJ2-7
d_gene: TRBD1
v_gene: TRBV18
CDR3aa: ASSPRGTDYEQY

len: 15
abundance: NA
j_gene: TRBJ2-5
d_gene: TRBD2
v_gene: TRBV5-1
CDR3aa: ASSLGAQAGASETQY

len: 13
abundance: once
j_gene: TRBJ1-1
d_gene: TRBD1
v_gene: TRBV7-9
CDR3aa: SSSSGGVGYTEAF

len: 15
abundance: NA
j_gene: TRBJ2-2
d_gene: TRBD2
v_gene: TRBV2
CDR3aa: ASRRLAGVSITGELF

len: 15
abundance: NA
j_gene: TRBJ2-3
d_gene: NA
v_gene: TRBV7-8
CDR3aa: ASSLVDWGLRSDTQY

len: 14
abundance: NA
j_gene: TRBJ1-3
d_gene: TRBD1
v_gene: TRBV5-1
CDR3aa: ASSPGPTGAGNTIY

len: 13
abundance: few
j_gene: TRBJ1-2
d_gene: NA
v_gene: TRBV5-1
CDR3aa: ASSFQGGTNYGYT

len: 13
abundance: NA
j_gene: TRBJ1-1
d_gene: TRBD1
v_gene: TRBV6-1
CDR3aa: ASKFEGAQNTEAF

len: 12
abundance: NA
j_gene: TRBJ1-5
d_gene: TRBD1
v_gene: TRBV7-2
CDR3aa: ASSQDRGGQPQH

len: 12
abundance: NA
j_gene: TRBJ2-7
d_gene: TRBD1
v_gene: TRBV27
CDR3aa: ASSFQQGAYEQY

len: 14
abundance: NA
j_gene: TRBJ2-5
d_gene: TRBD1
v_gene: TRBV28
CDR3aa: ASSSPGTGVTETQY

len: 12
abundance: NA
j_gene: TRBJ1-1
d_gene: TRBD1
v_gene: TRBV18
CDR3aa: ASSLGQGSTEAF

len: 17
abundance: NA
j_gene: TRBJ2-3
d_gene: TRBD2
v_gene: TRBV27
CDR3aa: ASSLFRLAGLMSTDTQY

len: 13
abundance: once
j_gene: TRBJ1-1
d_gene: NA
v_gene: TRBV14
CDR3aa: ASSHGGHSNTEAF

len: 13
abundance: NA
j_gene: TRBJ2-3
d_gene: NA
v_gene: TRBV10-3
CDR3aa: AISELGGGTDTQY

len: 11
abundance: NA
j_gene: TRBJ2-7
d_gene: NA
v_gene: TRBV5-1
CDR3aa: ASSDTSPYEQY

len: 13
abundance: NA
j_gene: TRBJ2-2
d_gene: TRBD1
v_gene: TRBV12-5
CDR3aa: ASGTGQGNPGELF

len: 15
abundance: NA
j_gene: TRBJ2-1
d_gene: TRBD2
v_gene: TRBV11-3
CDR3aa: ASSLGGGRAYDNEQF

len: 15
abundance: NA
j_gene: TRBJ2-5
d_gene: NA
v_gene: TRBV23-1
CDR3aa: ASSQFPLRSAEETQY

len: 13
abundance: NA
j_gene: TRBJ2-5
d_gene: NA
v_gene: TRBV7-9
CDR3aa: ASSSLGGQGETQY

len: 13
abundance: NA
j_gene: TRBJ2-5
d_gene: TRBD1
v_gene: TRBV18
CDR3aa: ASSTTGSFQETQY

len: 15
abundance: NA
j_gene: TRBJ2-7
d_gene: TRBD2
v_gene: TRBV30
CDR3aa: AWSVQRTSGSKYEQY

len: 13
abundance: NA
j_gene: TRBJ1-5
d_gene: NA
v_gene: TRBV18
CDR3aa: ASSAGEGSNQPQH

len: 12
abundance: NA
j_gene: TRBJ2-7
d_gene: TRBD1
v_gene: TRBV19
CDR3aa: ASSVDRGSNEQY

len: 13
abundance: NA
j_gene: TRBJ2-3
d_gene: NA
v_gene: TRBV9
CDR3aa: ASSVGHRGTDTQY

len: 15
abundance: NA
j_gene: TRBJ2-3
d_gene: NA
v_gene: TRBV9
CDR3aa: ASSAGAQGGMGDTQY

len: 13
abundance: NA
j_gene: TRBJ1-1
d_gene: NA
v_gene: TRBV14
CDR3aa: ASSQLGGAPDEAF

len: 15
abundance: NA
j_gene: TRBJ2-2
d_gene: TRBD1
v_gene: TRBV28
CDR3aa: ASSKALGTALTGELF

len: 12
abundance: NA
j_gene: TRBJ2-3
d_gene: NA
v_gene: TRBV6-6
CDR3aa: ASSYSAATDTQY

len: 10
abundance: few
j_gene: TRBJ2-5
d_gene: NA
v_gene: TRBV5-1
CDR3aa: ASSLAQETQY

len: 13
abundance: few
j_gene: TRBJ1-5
d_gene: NA
v_gene: TRBV28
CDR3aa: ASVEGGSVNQPQH

len: 13
abundance: NA
j_gene: TRBJ1-2
d_gene: NA
v_gene: TRBV19
CDR3aa: ASSIAGHGNYGYT

len: 13
abundance: once
j_gene: TRBJ1-2
d_gene: NA
v_gene: TRBV10-3
CDR3aa: AISDGGGSNYGYT

len: 16
abundance: NA
j_gene: TRBJ1-2
d_gene: NA
v_gene: TRBV2
CDR3aa: ASSEKYLDGGSGYGYT

len: 14
abundance: NA
j_gene: TRBJ2-1
d_gene: NA
v_gene: TRBV9
CDR3aa: ASSPSGASGYNEQF

len: 11
abundance: NA
j_gene: TRBJ2-1
d_gene: TRBD2
v_gene: TRBV19
CDR3aa: ASSRSGSIEQF

len: 11
abundance: NA
j_gene: TRBJ2-7
d_gene: NA
v_gene: TRBV10-1
CDR3aa: ASSESLNYEQY

len: 16
abundance: NA
j_gene: TRBJ2-7
d_gene: NA
v_gene: TRBV7-6
CDR3aa: ASSFAEASALPSYEQY

len: 12
abundance: NA
j_gene: TRBJ2-7
d_gene: NA
v_gene: TRBV28
CDR3aa: ASSFPAATYEQY

len: 12
abundance: NA
j_gene: NA
d_gene: TRBD1
v_gene: TRBV6-1
CDR3aa: ASSRQGGGYEQY

len: 13
abundance: NA
j_gene: TRBJ2-5
d_gene: NA
v_gene: TRBV4-3
CDR3aa: ASSQDRGRQETQY

len: 15
abundance: NA
j_gene: TRBJ2-2
d_gene: TRBD2
v_gene: TRBV7-2
CDR3aa: ASSLGLAGGNTGELF